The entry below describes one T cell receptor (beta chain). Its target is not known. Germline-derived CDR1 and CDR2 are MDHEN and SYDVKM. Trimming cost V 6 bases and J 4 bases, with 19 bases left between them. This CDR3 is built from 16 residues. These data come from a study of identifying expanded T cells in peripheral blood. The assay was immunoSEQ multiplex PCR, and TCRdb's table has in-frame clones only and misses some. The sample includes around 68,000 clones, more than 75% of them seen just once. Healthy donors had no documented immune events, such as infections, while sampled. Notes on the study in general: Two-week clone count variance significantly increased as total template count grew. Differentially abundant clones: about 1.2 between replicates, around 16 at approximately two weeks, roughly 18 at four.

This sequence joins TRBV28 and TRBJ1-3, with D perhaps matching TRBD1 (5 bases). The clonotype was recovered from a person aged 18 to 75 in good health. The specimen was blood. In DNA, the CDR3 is TGTGCCAGCAGCCTCCCGACAGTTTCCTCAGGAAACACCATATATTTT. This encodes CASSLPTVSSGNTIYF. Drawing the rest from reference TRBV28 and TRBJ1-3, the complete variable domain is DVKVTQSSRYLVKRTGEKVFLECVQDMDHENMFWYRQDPGLGLRLIYFSYDVKMKEKGDIPEGYSVSREKKERFSLILESASTNQTSMYLCASSLPTVSSGNTIYFGEGSWLTVV.